This TCR beta chain comes out of a study of CD8+CD57+ T cells in acquired aplastic anemia (dated 2018 in TCRdb). About the investigation overall: Extracted DNA from sorted CD4+ and CD8+ cells averaged around 3.4 ug, ranging from roughly 0.19 to 27.4 ug. A CD8+CD57+ expansion meant a frequency higher than the mean frequency seen in healthy subjects.

The patients picked for sequencing were ones in whom flow cytometry had shown an expansion of CD8+CD57+ cells. All patients had severe acquired aplastic anemia diagnosed by International Study of Aplastic Anemia and Agranulocytosis and Camitta criteria. Patients had received no therapy at the time of blood sampling. TCR repertoires of sorted CD4+ and CD8+ blood T cells from severe aplastic anemia patients and healthy subjects were deep-sequenced in the study. In the USA, patient enrollment took place under clinicaltrials.gov protocols 00001620, 01623167, 00001397, 00071045, 00081523 and 00961064. Ficoll-Paque density gradient centrifugation was used to isolate peripheral blood mononuclear cells. Before DNA was extracted, CD4+ and CD8+ T cells were sorted using either FACS or magnetic beads. What the research found in general, with its limitations: Some 31 CD8+ CDR3 sequences were shared between patients and controls but appeared highly expressed in patients and within their immunodominant clones. No significant difference in CD8+ Simpson's diversity was found between patients and healthy controls (P=0.060).

Genomic DNA was used as template for profiling of TCR beta VDJ combinations and CDR3 sequences. An Illumina HiSeq 2000 was used for TCR repertoire sequencing. Under the source paper's analysis protocol: TRBV/TRBJ rearrangement plots, CDR3 size and DJ length profiles, and Simpson's diversity index were used to assess repertoires. The most abundant DNA sequence in the deep sequencing data was taken as the immunodominant clone. CDR3 amino acid sequences were screened for sharing across subjects and compared with published repertoires and the VDJdb database. TCRdb passed the public sequencing reads through fastp at Q25 and MiXCR, retaining productive beta sequences. Each CDR3 protein appears once, grouped with its most common genes and DNA. The V and J calls shown here were made by TCRdb, not taken from the authors' results. This sample lists over 150,000 distinct CDR3 sequences; 47% were detected once. The top ten hold about 3% of the sample.

With respect to this clonotype: What antigen it recognizes has not been identified. No conserved phenylalanine or tryptophan is present at the end of the CDR3, so a read error is the likely explanation.

Between the V and J ends, shortened by 5 bases and 0 bases respectively, the junction contains 3 bases. The CDR3 has 12 residues if both end residues are counted. The only DNA kept is the CDR3, 36 bases in frame from the first base. Per the germline V gene, ENHRY is the CDR1 and SYGVKD is the CDR2. Sequencing was done on a sample of sorted CD4+, CD8+, or CD8+CD57+ T cells (not recorded which) from PBMCs. The receptor comes from a human donor with aplastic anemia. The rearrangement joined TRBV10-3 to TRBJ2-3; the D gene is not confidently resolved. The sequenced DNA is TGTGCCATCAGTTCTAGCACAGATACGCAGTATTCT. This translates into CAISSSTDTQYS.